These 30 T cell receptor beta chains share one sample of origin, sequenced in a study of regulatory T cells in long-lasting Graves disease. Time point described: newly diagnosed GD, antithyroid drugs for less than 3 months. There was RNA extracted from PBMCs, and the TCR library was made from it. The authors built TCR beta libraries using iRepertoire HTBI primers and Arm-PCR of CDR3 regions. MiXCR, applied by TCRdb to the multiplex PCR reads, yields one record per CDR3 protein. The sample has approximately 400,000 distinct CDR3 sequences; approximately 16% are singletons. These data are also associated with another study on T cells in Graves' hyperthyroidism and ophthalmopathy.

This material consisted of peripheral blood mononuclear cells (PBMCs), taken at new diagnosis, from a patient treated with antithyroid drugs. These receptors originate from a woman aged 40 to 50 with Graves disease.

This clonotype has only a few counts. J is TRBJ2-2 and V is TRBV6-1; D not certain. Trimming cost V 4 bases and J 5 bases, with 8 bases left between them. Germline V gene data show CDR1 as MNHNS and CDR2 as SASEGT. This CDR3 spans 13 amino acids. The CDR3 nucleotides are TGTGCCAGCAGTGTTGAGAGGACCGGGGAGCTGTTTTTT. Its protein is CASSVERTGELFF.

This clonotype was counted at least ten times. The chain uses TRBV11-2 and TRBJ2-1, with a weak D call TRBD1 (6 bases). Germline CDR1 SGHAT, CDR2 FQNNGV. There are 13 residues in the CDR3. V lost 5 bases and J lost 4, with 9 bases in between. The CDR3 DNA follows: TGTGCCAGCAGCCTGGACAGTTACAATGAGCAGTTCTTC. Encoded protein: CASSLDSYNEQFF.

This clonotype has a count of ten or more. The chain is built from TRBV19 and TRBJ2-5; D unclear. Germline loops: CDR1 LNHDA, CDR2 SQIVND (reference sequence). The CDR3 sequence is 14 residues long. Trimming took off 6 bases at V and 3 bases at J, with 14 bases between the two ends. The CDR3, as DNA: TGTGCCAGTAGGGCGATCGGCGGAGAAGAGACCCAGTACTTC. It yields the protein CASRAIGGEETQYF.

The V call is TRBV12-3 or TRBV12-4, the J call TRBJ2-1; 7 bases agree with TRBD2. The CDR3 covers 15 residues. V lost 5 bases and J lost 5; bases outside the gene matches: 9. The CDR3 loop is CASSPSTSLHNEQFF. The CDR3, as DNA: TGTGCCAGCAGTCCCTCGACTAGCCTCCACAATGAGCAGTTCTTC.

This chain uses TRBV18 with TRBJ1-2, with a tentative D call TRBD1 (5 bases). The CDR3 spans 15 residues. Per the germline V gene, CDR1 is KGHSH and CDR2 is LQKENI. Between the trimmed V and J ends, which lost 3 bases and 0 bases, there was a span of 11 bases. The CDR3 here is CASSPDQGANYGYTF. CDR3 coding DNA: TGTGCCAGCTCACCTGACCAGGGAGCTAACTATGGCTACACCTTC.

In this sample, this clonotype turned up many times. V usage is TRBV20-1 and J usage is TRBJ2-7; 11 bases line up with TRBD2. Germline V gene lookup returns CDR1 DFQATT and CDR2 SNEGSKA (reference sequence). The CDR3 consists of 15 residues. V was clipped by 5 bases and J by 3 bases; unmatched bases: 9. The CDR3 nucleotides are TGCAGTGCTTCCCATAGCGGGAGGGCTGACTACGAGCAGTACTTC. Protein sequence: CSASHSGRADYEQYF.

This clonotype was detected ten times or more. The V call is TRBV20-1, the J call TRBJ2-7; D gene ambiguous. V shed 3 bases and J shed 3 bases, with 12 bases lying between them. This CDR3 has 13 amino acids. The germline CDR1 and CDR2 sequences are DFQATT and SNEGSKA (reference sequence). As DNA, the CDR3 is TGCAGTGCTAGGCCAATCACTGGCTACGAGCAGTACTTC. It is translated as CSARPITGYEQYF.

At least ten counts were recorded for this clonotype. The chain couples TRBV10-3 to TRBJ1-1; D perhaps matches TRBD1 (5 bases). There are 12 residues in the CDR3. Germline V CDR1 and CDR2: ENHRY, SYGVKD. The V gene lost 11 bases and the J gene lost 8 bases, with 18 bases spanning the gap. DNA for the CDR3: TGTGCCGCCGGACTTCAGGGAGCCGAAGCTTTCTTT. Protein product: CAAGLQGAEAFF.

CDR3 sequence reads: CASSFLPAVVYEQYF. The CDR3 bases are TGTGCCAGCAGTTTTCTGCCAGCGGTGGTCTACGAGCAGTACTTC. The chain links TRBV11-3 to TRBJ2-7, with D maybe TRBD2 (5 bases). Germline-derived CDR1 and CDR2 are SGHNT and YENEEA. This CDR3 has 15 amino acids. Trimming removed 6 bases at V and 3 bases at J, with 18 bases between.

The CDR3 protein is CASSLGGGLISYEQYF. CDR3 sequence (DNA): TGTGCCAGCAGCTTGGGCGGTGGACTTATATCCTACGAGCAGTACTTC. The J gene is TRBJ2-7, the V gene TRBV5-5, with D perhaps matching TRBD2 (5 bases). V was shortened by 0 bases and J by 1 base, with 14 bases between the two germline ends. The CDR3 covers 16 residues. The germline gives CDR1 SGHKS, CDR2 YYEKEE (reference sequence).

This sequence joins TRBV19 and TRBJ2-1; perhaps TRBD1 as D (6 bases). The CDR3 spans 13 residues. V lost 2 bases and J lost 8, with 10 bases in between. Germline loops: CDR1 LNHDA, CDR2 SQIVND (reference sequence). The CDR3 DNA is TGTGCCAGTAGTATACAATACAGGGATGAGCAGTTCTTC. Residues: CASSIQYRDEQFF.

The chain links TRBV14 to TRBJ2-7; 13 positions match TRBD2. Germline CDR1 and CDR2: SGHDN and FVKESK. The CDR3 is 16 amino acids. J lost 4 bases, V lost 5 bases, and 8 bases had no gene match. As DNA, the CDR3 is TGTGCCAGCAGCTCTAGACTAGCGGGAGGATTATACGAGCAGTACTTC. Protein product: CASSSRLAGGLYEQYF.

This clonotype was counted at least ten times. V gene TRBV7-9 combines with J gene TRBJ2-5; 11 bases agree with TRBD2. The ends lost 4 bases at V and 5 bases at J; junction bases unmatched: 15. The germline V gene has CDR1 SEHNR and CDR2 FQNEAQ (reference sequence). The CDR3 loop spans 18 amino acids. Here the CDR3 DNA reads TGTGCCAGCAGCTCCCTACTAGCGGGAGAGTCGGTTAGTGAGACCCAGTACTTC. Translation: CASSSLLAGESVSETQYF. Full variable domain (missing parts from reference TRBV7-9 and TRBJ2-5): DTGVSQNPRHKITKRGQNVTFRCDPISEHNRLYWYRQTLGQGPEFLTYFQNEAQLEKSRLLSDRFSAERPKGSFSTLEIQRTEQGDSAMYLCASSSLLAGESVSETQYFGPGTRLLVL.

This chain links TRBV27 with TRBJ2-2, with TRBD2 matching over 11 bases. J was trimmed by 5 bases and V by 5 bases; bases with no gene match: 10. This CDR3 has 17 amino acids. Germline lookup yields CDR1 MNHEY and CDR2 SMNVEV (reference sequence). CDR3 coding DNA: TGTGCCAGCAGTACGCACGGGACTAGCGGCCGGACCGGGGAGCTGTTTTTT. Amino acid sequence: CASSTHGTSGRTGELFF.

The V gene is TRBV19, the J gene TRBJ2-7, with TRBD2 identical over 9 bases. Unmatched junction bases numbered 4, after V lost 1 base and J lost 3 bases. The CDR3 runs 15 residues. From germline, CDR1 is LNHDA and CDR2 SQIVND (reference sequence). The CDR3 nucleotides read TGTGCCAGTAGTATAGGGATAGCGGGGGACTACGAGCAGTACTTC. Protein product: CASSIGIAGDYEQYF.

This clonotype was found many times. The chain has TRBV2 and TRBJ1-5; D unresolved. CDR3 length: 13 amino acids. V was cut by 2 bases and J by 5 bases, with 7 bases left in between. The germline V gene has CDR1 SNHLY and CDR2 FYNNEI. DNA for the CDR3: TGTGCCAGCAGTGAATACAGTGATCAGCCCCAGCATTTT. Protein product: CASSEYSDQPQHF. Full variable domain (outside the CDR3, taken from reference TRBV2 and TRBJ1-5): EPEVTQTPSHQVTQMGQEVILRCVPISNHLYFYWYRQILGQKVEFLVSFYNNEISEKSEIFDDQFSVERPDGSNFTLKIRSTKLEDSAMYFCASSEYSDQPQHFGDGTRLSIL.

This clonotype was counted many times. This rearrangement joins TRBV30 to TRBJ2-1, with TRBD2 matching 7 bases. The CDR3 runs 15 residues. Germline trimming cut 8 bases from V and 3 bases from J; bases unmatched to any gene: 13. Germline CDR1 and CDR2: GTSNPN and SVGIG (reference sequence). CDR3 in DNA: TGTGCCGTATCACCGCTAGCGGCACTCTACAATGAGCAGTTCTTC. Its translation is CAVSPLAALYNEQFF.

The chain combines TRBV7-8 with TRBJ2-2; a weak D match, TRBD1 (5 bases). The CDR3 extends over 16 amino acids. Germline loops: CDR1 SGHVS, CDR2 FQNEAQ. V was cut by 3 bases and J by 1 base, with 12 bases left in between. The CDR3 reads CASSFHRIKNTGELFF. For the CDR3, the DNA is TGTGCCAGCAGCTTTCACAGGATTAAGAACACCGGGGAGCTGTTTTTT. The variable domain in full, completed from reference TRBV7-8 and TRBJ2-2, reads GAGVSQSPRYKVAKRGQDVALRCDPISGHVSLFWYQQALGQGPEFLTYFQNEAQLDKSGLPSDRFFAERPEGSVSTLKIQRTQQEDSAVYLCASSFHRIKNTGELFFGEGSRLTVL.

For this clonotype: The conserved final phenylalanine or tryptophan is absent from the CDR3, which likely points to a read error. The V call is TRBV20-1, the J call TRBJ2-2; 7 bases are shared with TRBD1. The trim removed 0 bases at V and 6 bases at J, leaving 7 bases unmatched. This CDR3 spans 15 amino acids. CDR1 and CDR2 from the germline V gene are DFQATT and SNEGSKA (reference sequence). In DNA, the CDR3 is TGCAGTGCTAGAGATCGGAGACAGGGTTCCGGGGAGCTGTTTCTT. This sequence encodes CSARDRRQGSGELFL.

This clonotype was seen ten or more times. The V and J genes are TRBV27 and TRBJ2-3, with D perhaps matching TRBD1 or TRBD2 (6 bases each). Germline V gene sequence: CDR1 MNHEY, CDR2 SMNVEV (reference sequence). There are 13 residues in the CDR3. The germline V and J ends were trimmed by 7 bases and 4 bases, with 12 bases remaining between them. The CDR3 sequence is CASTLRGADTQYF. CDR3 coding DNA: TGTGCCAGCACCCTAAGGGGGGCAGATACGCAGTATTTT.

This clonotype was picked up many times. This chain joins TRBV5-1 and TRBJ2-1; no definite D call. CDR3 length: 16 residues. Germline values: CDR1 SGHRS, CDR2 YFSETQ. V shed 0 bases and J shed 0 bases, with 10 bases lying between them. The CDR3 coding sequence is TGCGCCAGCAGCTTGGCGTCAACCACCTCCTACAATGAGCAGTTCTTC. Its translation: CASSLASTTSYNEQFF.

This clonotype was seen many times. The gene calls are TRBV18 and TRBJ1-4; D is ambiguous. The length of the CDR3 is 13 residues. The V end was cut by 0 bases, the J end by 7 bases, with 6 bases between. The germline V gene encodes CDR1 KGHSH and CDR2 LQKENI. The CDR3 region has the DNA TGTGCCAGCTCACCACCGGTGGGTGAAAAACTGTTTTTT. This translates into CASSPPVGEKLFF.

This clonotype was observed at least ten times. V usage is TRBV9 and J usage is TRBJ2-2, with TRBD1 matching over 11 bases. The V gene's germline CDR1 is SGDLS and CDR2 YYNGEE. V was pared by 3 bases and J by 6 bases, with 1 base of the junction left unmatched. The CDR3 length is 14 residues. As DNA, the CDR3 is TGTGCCAGCAGCGGGACAGGGGGCCCCGGGGAGCTGTTTTTT. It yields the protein CASSGTGGPGELFF. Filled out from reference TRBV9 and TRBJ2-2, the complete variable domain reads DSGVTQTPKHLITATGQRVTLRCSPRSGDLSVYWYQQSLDQGLQFLIQYYNGEERAKGNILERFSAQQFPDLHSELNLSSLELGDSALYFCASSGTGGPGELFFGEGSRLTVL.

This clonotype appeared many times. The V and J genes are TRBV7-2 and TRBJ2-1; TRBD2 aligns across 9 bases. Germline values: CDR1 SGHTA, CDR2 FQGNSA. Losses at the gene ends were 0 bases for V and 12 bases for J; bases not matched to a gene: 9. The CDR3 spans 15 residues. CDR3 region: CASSLAPGTSPSQFF. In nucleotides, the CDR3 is TGTGCCAGCAGCTTAGCCCCCGGGACTAGCCCATCGCAGTTCTTC.

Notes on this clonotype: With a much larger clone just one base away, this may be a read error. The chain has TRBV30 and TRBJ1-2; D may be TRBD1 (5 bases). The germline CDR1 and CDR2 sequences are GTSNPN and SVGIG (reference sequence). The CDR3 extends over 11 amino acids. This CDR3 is CACLSGAGYSF. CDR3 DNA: TGTGCCTGCCTGTCCGGGGCGGGCTACAGCTTC.

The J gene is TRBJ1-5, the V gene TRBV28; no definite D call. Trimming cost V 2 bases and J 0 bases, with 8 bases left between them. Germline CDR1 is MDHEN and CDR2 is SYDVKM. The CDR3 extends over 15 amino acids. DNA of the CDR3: TGTGCCAGCAGTTTAACATCCTATAGCAATCAGCCCCAGCATTTT. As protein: CASSLTSYSNQPQHF.

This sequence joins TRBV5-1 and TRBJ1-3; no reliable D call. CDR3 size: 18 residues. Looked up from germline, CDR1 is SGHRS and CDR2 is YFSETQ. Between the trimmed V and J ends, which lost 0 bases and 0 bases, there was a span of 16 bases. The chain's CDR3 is CASSLGPREVLSGNTIYF. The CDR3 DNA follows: TGCGCCAGCAGCTTGGGACCGAGGGAGGTTCTCTCTGGAAACACCATATATTTT.

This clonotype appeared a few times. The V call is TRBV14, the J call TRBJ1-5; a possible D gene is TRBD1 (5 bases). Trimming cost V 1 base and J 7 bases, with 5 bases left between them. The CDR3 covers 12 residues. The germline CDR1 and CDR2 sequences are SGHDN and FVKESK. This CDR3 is CASSQGDQPQHF. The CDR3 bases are TGTGCCAGCAGCCAAGGGGACCAGCCCCAGCATTTT. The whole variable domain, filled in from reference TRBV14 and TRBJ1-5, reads EAGVTQFPSHSVIEKGQTVTLRCDPISGHDNLYWYRRVMGKEIKFLLHFVKESKQDESGMPNNRFLAERTGGTYSTLKVQPAELEDSGVYFCASSQGDQPQHFGDGTRLSIL.

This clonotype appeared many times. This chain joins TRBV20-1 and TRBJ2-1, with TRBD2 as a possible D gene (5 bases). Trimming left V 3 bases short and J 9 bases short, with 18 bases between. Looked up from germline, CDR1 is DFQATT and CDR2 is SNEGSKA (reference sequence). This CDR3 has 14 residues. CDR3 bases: TGCAGTGCTAGCCGGGGTTTAAGTATAGGTGAGCAGTTCTTC. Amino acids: CSASRGLSIGEQFF.

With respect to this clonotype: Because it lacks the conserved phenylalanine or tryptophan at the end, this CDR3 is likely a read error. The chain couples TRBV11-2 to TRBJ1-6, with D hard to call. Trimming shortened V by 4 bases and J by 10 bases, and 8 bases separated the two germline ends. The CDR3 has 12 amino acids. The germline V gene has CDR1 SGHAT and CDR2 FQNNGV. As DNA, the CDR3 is TGTGCCAGCAGCTCCGGAGGCTCACCCCTCCACCTT. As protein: CASSSGGSPLHL.